Sequencing of this T cell receptor beta chain was carried out in a study of shared clonotypes between healthy human individuals. Turning to the study itself: CD4 naive and memory got three plates each, CD8 naive two, CD8 memory one.

Every one of the donors was a Caucasian adult that lived in Nashville, Tennessee. The investigators split CD4+ cells into a CD45RA+ naive subset and a CD45RA-negative memory subset. CDR1 SQVTM and CDR2 ANQGSEA come from the germline V gene. V lost 2 bases to trimming and J lost 5 bases; unmatched junction nucleotides: 2. The CDR3 runs to 13 residues. Sequencing was at deep level. The protocol was immunoSEQ multiplex PCR, while the TCRdb copy is restricted to in-frame clones and leaves out a portion. This sample carries about 660,000 clones, around 72% of them seen once, and the ten largest clones take approximately 1.7%.

The sample taken for sequencing was memory CD4+ T cells sorted from blood. Specified subset: CD45RA-negative fraction. This chain connects TRBV29-1 to TRBJ1-5, with 8 bases that match TRBD1. This receptor was obtained from a woman in her twenties or thirties in good health. The CDR3 here is CSVETTGDQPQHF. CDR3 coding DNA: TGCAGCGTTGAAACGACAGGGGATCAGCCCCAGCATTTT.